This T cell receptor (beta chain) originates from a study of radiation and T cells in renal cell carcinoma. The table came from immunoSEQ multiplex PCR; TCRdb's copy has only in-frame clones and leaves some out. The sample records 150,000 or so clones, roughly 87% being singletons. Whole-study results and caveats: Top tumor clonotypes rose in blood 2 weeks post-radiation, then contracted. Pretreatment tumor biopsies were lacking, so baseline clonotypes are unknown.

The ends were cut back, 2 bases at V and 1 base at J, with 5 bases in the middle. The CDR3 extends over 13 amino acids. Germline V gene data show CDR1 as SEHNR and CDR2 as FQNEAQ (reference sequence). Time point here: blood 2 weeks post-SBRT. Noted treatment: 15 Gy SBRT to primary tumor, nephrectomy 4 weeks later. Blood was sampled at baseline, 2 weeks and 4 weeks after SBRT. This renal cell carcinoma was of the clear cell type. To note about this clone: The antigen is not known.

Sequenced material: blood, taken from a patient whose treatment included radiotherapy and nephrectomy. This chain links TRBV7-9 with TRBJ1-1; D is unclear. The clonotype was recovered from a woman between 45 and 60 years old with renal cell carcinoma. CDR3 region: CASSLRGNTEAFF. The CDR3 bases are TGTGCCAGCAGCTTACGGGGGAACACTGAAGCTTTCTTT.